These 29 T cell receptor beta chains were all obtained from the same sample, sequenced in a study of ipilimumab plus nivolumab after autologous stem cell transplantation. The protocol was immunoSEQ multiplex PCR, while the TCRdb copy is restricted to in-frame clones and leaves out a portion. The profile shows 20,000 or so clones, roughly 69% of them singletons. The sample consisted of PBMCs, taken in a trial of ipilimumab plus nivolumab as post-transplant consolidation. Receptor source: a male donor with diffuse large B-cell lymphoma.

The chain joins TRBV2 to TRBJ2-3, with 8 bases that match TRBD2. The CDR3 is 14 amino acids. Germline loops: CDR1 SNHLY, CDR2 FYNNEI. With V trimmed by 7 bases and J by 1 base, 4 bases remained unmatched. Written as DNA, the CDR3 is TGTGCCAGCACCGGGAGGGCTGGCACAGATACGCAGTATTTT. Translated, it gives CASTGRAGTDTQYF.

The sample holds one count of this clone. The rearrangement links TRBV15 to TRBJ2-5; D is undetermined. The DNA matches TRBJ2-7 better at its end, which makes the J call doubtful. Germline values: CDR1 LNHNV, CDR2 YYDKDF (reference sequence). This CDR3 region has 13 residues. The CDR3 nucleotides read TGTGCCACCAGCGACCGAAACTCCTACGAGCAGTACTTC. Translated: CATSDRNSYEQYF.

This chain connects TRBV18 to TRBJ2-1; 10 bases fit TRBD2. CDR1 is KGHSH, CDR2 LQKENI, per germline. The CDR3 sequence is 15 residues long. V was pared by 0 bases and J by 8 bases, with 4 bases of the junction left unmatched. CDR3 in DNA: TGTGCCAGCTCACCACCACTAGCGGGGCGGGATGAGCAGTTCTTC. The encoded protein is CASSPPLAGRDEQFF.

The chain is built from TRBV7-9 and TRBJ1-1; D is perhaps TRBD1 (6 bases). The CDR3 sequence is 13 residues long. The germline V gene encodes CDR1 SEHNR and CDR2 FQNEAQ (reference sequence). The V gene lost 3 bases and the J gene lost 7 bases, with 12 bases spanning the gap. The chain's CDR3 is CASSFGGQGEAFF. CDR3 nucleotides: TGTGCCAGCAGCTTCGGGGGGCAGGGTGAAGCTTTCTTT. The full variable domain, completed using reference TRBV7-9 and TRBJ1-1, is DTGVSQNPRHKITKRGQNVTFRCDPISEHNRLYWYRQTLGQGPEFLTYFQNEAQLEKSRLLSDRFSAERPKGSFSTLEIQRTEQGDSAMYLCASSFGGQGEAFFGQGTRLTVV.

This clone has a handful of counts. The chain carries TRBV30 and TRBJ2-3, with a weak D call TRBD2 (6 bases). The germline CDR1 and CDR2 sequences are GTSNPN and SVGIG (reference sequence). The CDR3 sequence is 15 residues long. Trimming removed 5 bases at V and 2 bases at J, with 17 bases between. The CDR3 here is CAWVDVTRLTDTQYF. The CDR3 nucleotides read TGTGCCTGGGTTGACGTGACTAGGCTCACAGATACGCAGTATTTT.

This chain uses TRBV5-1 with TRBJ2-7; D might be TRBD1 (5 bases). The CDR3 is 15 amino acids. V was cut by 0 bases and J by 2 bases, with 12 bases left in between. Germline CDR1 is SGHRS and CDR2 is YFSETQ. The CDR3, as DNA: TGCGCCAGCAGCTTGGCCGAGACAGAGACCTACGAGCAGTACTTC. Translated: CASSLAETETYEQYF.

The chain carries TRBV5-1 and TRBJ2-5, with TRBD1 matching 7 bases. Germline V lookup: CDR1 SGHRS, CDR2 YFSETQ. V was clipped by 4 bases and J by 3 bases; unmatched bases: 6. There are 14 residues in the CDR3. CDR3 DNA: TGCGCCAGCAGCACGGGACAGATAGAAGAGACCCAGTACTTC. It codes for CASSTGQIEETQYF. The whole variable domain, remainder taken from reference TRBV5-1 and TRBJ2-5, is KAGVTQTPRYLIKTRGQQVTLSCSPISGHRSVSWYQQTPGQGLQFLFEYFSETQRNKGNFPGRFSGRQFSNSRSEMNVSTLELGDSALYLCASSTGQIEETQYFGPGTRLLVL.

J is TRBJ2-1 and V is TRBV5-1; no firm D call. Germline V gene lookup returns CDR1 SGHRS and CDR2 YFSETQ. Trimming removed 0 bases at V and 7 bases at J, with 8 bases between. The CDR3 sequence is 13 residues long. The CDR3 loop reads CASSLGQQNEQFF. CDR3 DNA sequence: TGCGCCAGCAGCTTGGGGCAGCAAAATGAGCAGTTCTTC.

The chain employs TRBV2 and TRBJ2-5, with D possibly TRBD1 on 5 matching bases. V was cut by 6 bases and J by 5 bases, with 10 bases left in between. The CDR3 spans 12 residues. Per germline, CDR1 SNHLY and CDR2 FYNNEI. The CDR3 region has the DNA TGTGCCAGCAGCGGGTCAGGGGAGACCCAGTACTTC. Translation: CASSGSGETQYF.

This chain uses TRBV29-1 with TRBJ1-2; possible D gene TRBD1, 5 bases. Trimming removed 6 bases at V and 3 bases at J, with 14 bases between. The CDR3 consists of 13 residues. The V gene's germline CDR1 is SQVTM and CDR2 ANQGSEA. This chain's CDR3 is CSVSAGGDYGYTF. CDR3 nucleotide sequence: TGCAGCGTCTCCGCCGGGGGGGACTATGGCTACACCTTC.

This clone was counted between two and nine times. The chain links TRBV19 to TRBJ1-1; no definite D call. Per germline, CDR1 LNHDA and CDR2 SQIVND (reference sequence). CDR3 length: 13 amino acids. The germline V and J ends were trimmed by 3 bases and 5 bases, with 10 bases remaining between them. CDR3 sequence reads: CASSIGVETEAFF. CDR3 in DNA: TGTGCCAGTAGTATTGGCGTAGAAACTGAAGCTTTCTTT.

The chain links TRBV11-2 to TRBJ2-6, with TRBD2 matching over 8 bases. The V gene's germline CDR1 is SGHAT and CDR2 FQNNGV. Trimming removed 5 bases from V and 4 bases from J; junction bases left unmatched: 7. CDR3 length: 16 amino acids. CDR3 bases: TGTGCCAGCAGCCACCACGGGAGGGGGGGGGCCAACGTCCTGACTTTC. Translation: CASSHHGRGGANVLTF. The variable domain in full, completed from reference TRBV11-2 and TRBJ2-6, reads EAGVAQSPRYKIIEKRQSVAFWCNPISGHATLYWYQQILGQGPKLLIQFQNNGVVDDSQLPKDRFSAERLKGVDSTLKIQPAKLEDSAVYLCASSHHGRGGANVLTFGAGSRLTVL.

This chain connects TRBV6-1 to TRBJ2-5, with unresolved D. V lost 5 bases, J lost 4 bases, and 5 bases lay in between. CDR3 size: 11 residues. In germline, CDR1 is MNHNS, CDR2 SASEGT. Written as DNA, the CDR3 is TGTGCCAGCAGTTTAGGAGAGACCCAGTACTTC. Translation gives CASSLGETQYF.

The V gene is TRBV6-5, the J gene TRBJ1-1; D unclear. The CDR3 loop spans 15 amino acids. Trimming took 5 bases from V and 2 from J, leaving 15 bases between them. CDR1 and CDR2 (germline): MNHEY, SVGAGI. The CDR3 loop reads CASSPRALSNTEAFF. DNA for the CDR3: TGTGCCAGCAGTCCCCGGGCCCTGTCTAACACTGAAGCTTTCTTT.

The J gene is TRBJ2-3, the V gene TRBV5-4; TRBD2 might be the D (5 bases). The V end was cut by 1 base, the J end by 1 base, with 7 bases between. Germline CDR1 and CDR2: SGHNT and YYREEE (reference sequence). The CDR3 length is 14 residues. CDR3 coding DNA: TGTGCCAGCAGCTTGAATAGCGGCACAGATACGCAGTATTTT. Encoded protein: CASSLNSGTDTQYF.

The gene calls are TRBV11-3 and TRBJ2-3; 10 nucleotides line up with TRBD1. The ends lost 1 base at V and 2 bases at J; junction bases unmatched: 6. The length of the CDR3 is 17 residues. CDR1 and CDR2 (germline): SGHNT, YENEEA. CDR3 sequence: CASSLGDRGRITDTQYF. In DNA form, the CDR3 reads TGTGCCAGCAGCTTAGGGGACAGGGGCCGCATCACAGATACGCAGTATTTT.

This chain links TRBV4-1 with TRBJ2-2; TRBD2 might be the D (5 bases). Trimming took 3 bases from V and 3 from J, leaving 8 bases between them. From germline, CDR1 is MGHRA and CDR2 YSYEKL. There are 14 residues in the CDR3. CDR3 bases: TGCGCCAGCAGCCAGGACTCGTACACCGGGGAGCTGTTTTTT. The encoded protein is CASSQDSYTGELFF.

V is TRBV9 and J is TRBJ2-3; TRBD2 aligns across 11 bases. Unmatched junction bases numbered 6, after V lost 3 bases and J lost 3 bases. The CDR3 sequence is 16 residues long. Germline loops: CDR1 SGDLS, CDR2 YYNGEE. CDR3 residues: CASSAIAGGETDTQYF. Written as DNA, the CDR3 is TGTGCCAGCAGCGCCATAGCGGGAGGGGAAACAGATACGCAGTATTTT.

V gene TRBV7-9 combines with J gene TRBJ1-5; tentatively, D is TRBD1 (6 bases). The germline gives CDR1 SEHNR, CDR2 FQNEAQ (reference sequence). The CDR3 loop spans 13 amino acids. Trimming removed 4 bases at V and 5 bases at J, with 9 bases between. The CDR3 reads CASSWDNDQPQHF. Here the CDR3 DNA reads TGTGCCAGCAGCTGGGACAACGATCAGCCCCAGCATTTT.

V is TRBV7-9 and J is TRBJ2-7; 7 positions match TRBD1. Per germline, CDR1 SEHNR and CDR2 FQNEAQ (reference sequence). CDR3 size: 13 residues. After removal of 5 bases from V and 6 bases from J, the junction contained 7 bases not matched to a gene. CDR3 bases: TGTGCCAGCAGCACCAGGGACAGATCCGAGCAGTACTTC. Translating gives CASSTRDRSEQYF.

This clone was seen more than once but under ten times. The V gene is TRBV6-1, the J gene TRBJ2-3, with no clear D. Germline V gene lookup returns CDR1 MNHNS and CDR2 SASEGT. The CDR3 totals 13 residues. Deletions cut 6 bases from V and 4 bases from J, with 11 bases between. The CDR3 loop is CASRDPSPDTQYF. DNA for the CDR3: TGTGCCAGCAGGGACCCCTCACCAGATACGCAGTATTTT.

The chain has TRBV5-1 and TRBJ1-3, with D perhaps TRBD1 (6 bases). Germline V CDR1 and CDR2: SGHRS, YFSETQ. The length of the CDR3 is 14 residues. Trimming removed 5 bases from V and 0 bases from J, with 9 bases in between. CDR3 nucleotides: TGCGCCAGCAGACCGACAGGCTCTGGAAACACCATATATTTT. It encodes CASRPTGSGNTIYF.

The chain links TRBV9 to TRBJ2-3; 8 bases line up with TRBD2. Germline assignment: CDR1 SGDLS and CDR2 YYNGEE. V shed 1 base and J 6 bases; nucleotides not matched to a gene: 10. This CDR3 region has 16 residues. The CDR3 DNA is TGTGCCAGCAGCGTAAACCCGGGGGGGAGGGGCGATACGCAGTATTTT. It encodes CASSVNPGGRGDTQYF.

The chain uses TRBV10-1 and TRBJ2-3; a possible D gene is TRBD1 (6 bases). Per germline, CDR1 WNHNN and CDR2 SYGVQD (reference sequence). With 7 bases removed from V and 4 bases from J, the gap between germline ends came to 18 bases. This CDR3 spans 15 amino acids. CDR3 coding DNA: TGCGCCAGCAAAGGGACACTAATGGGGGCAGATACGCAGTATTTT. The encoded protein is CASKGTLMGADTQYF.

The rearrangement joins TRBV11-2 to TRBJ2-7; TRBD1 matches 9 bases. Germline V CDR1 and CDR2: SGHAT, FQNNGV. The CDR3 spans 16 residues. V was pared by 6 bases and J by 3 bases, with 12 bases of the junction left unmatched. CDR3: CASRSQGQGIYYEQYF. The DNA for the CDR3 is TGTGCCAGCAGGTCTCAGGGACAGGGAATATACTACGAGCAGTACTTC.

This clone appeared a few times. V is TRBV5-1 and J is TRBJ1-2, with TRBD1 identical over 7 bases. CDR1 and CDR2 from the germline V gene are SGHRS and YFSETQ. This CDR3 is 14 amino acids long. V dropped 0 bases and J dropped 6; count of bases not matched to a gene: 5. The CDR3 DNA sequence: TGCGCCAGCAGCTTGGGACAGGGAACCAATGGCTACACCTTC. Protein product: CASSLGQGTNGYTF.

The CDR3 DNA reads as TGTGCTAGTGGTTCACCCGGTGCAGGTAAGGGTAGGGAGGAGACCCAGTACTTC. Translated: CASGSPGAGKGREETQYF. The rearrangement links TRBV12-5 to TRBJ2-5, with a weak D call TRBD2 (5 bases). V was cut by 4 bases and J by 5 bases, with 26 bases left in between. The germline gives CDR1 LGHNT, CDR2 FRNRAP. The CDR3 extends over 18 amino acids.

The gene calls are TRBV5-4 and TRBJ2-1; 7 positions match TRBD2. The germline V gene has CDR1 SGHNT and CDR2 YYREEE (reference sequence). J was trimmed by 1 base and V by 3 bases; bases with no gene match: 4. The CDR3 totals 15 residues. Here the CDR3 DNA reads TGTGCCAGCAGCTCGAGCGGGGAATCCTACAATGAGCAGTTCTTC. Its protein is CASSSSGESYNEQFF.

The chain is built from TRBV27 and TRBJ2-3; TRBD1 might be the D (6 bases). The CDR3 is 15 amino acids. CDR1 and CDR2 (germline): MNHEY, SMNVEV (reference sequence). Trimming removed 4 bases from V and 0 bases from J, with 11 bases in between. The chain's CDR3 is CASSYRDISTDTQYF. The CDR3 bases are TGTGCCAGCAGTTACAGGGATATAAGCACAGATACGCAGTATTTT.